These 30 T cell receptor beta chains originate from one sample sequenced in a study of OX40 agonist ivuxolimab in advanced cancers. The data were produced by immunoSEQ multiplex PCR, yet TCRdb's version contains in-frame clones alone and is incomplete. The sample contains under 100,000 clones, less than 85% of which appear only once. This sample comprised CD4+ or CD8+ T cells sorted from blood, obtained in a trial of the OX40 agonist ivuxolimab. The receptors shown here come from an adult with an advanced solid tumor such as melanoma, head and neck, liver or kidney cancer.

This clone was recorded only once. The chain employs TRBV19 and TRBJ1-4, with 8 bases identical to TRBD1. The V gene end was trimmed by 9 bases and the J gene end by 8 bases; junction bases not matched to a gene: 8. The CDR3 runs 13 residues. Germline-derived CDR1 and CDR2 are LNHDA and SQIVND (reference sequence). This CDR3 is CASTGTGGEKLFF. Here the CDR3 DNA reads TGTGCCAGCACCGGGACAGGAGGCGAAAAACTGTTTTTT.

This clone was seen a few times. The genes are TRBV18 and TRBJ1-6; D not certain. V shed 1 base and J shed 8 bases, with 21 bases lying between them. The CDR3 spans 18 residues. CDR1 KGHSH and CDR2 LQKENI come from the germline V gene. The DNA of the CDR3 is TGTGCCAGCTCACCACGGCCACCGATAGGGAATAATGATTCACCCCTCCACTTT. This codes for CASSPRPPIGNNDSPLHF.

In its sample, this clone was seen a few times. The rearrangement joins TRBV27 to TRBJ2-3; D call uncertain. The germline V gene has CDR1 MNHEY and CDR2 SMNVEV (reference sequence). With 7 bases removed from V and 2 bases from J, the gap between germline ends came to 7 bases. The CDR3 totals 12 residues. CDR3 DNA sequence: TGTGCCAGCATGCTCAACACAGATACGCAGTATTTT. This translates into CASMLNTDTQYF.

This chain connects TRBV7-9 to TRBJ1-2, with D maybe TRBD1 (5 bases). Germline-derived CDR1 and CDR2 are SEHNR and FQNEAQ (reference sequence). The CDR3 totals 18 residues. Trimming stripped 1 base from V and 0 bases from J, with 18 bases between. This CDR3 reads CASSLGLSGTLSNYGYTF. The DNA of the CDR3 is TGTGCCAGCAGCTTAGGGCTATCCGGGACCTTATCTAACTATGGCTACACCTTC.

V and J are TRBV7-2 and TRBJ1-1; D is possibly TRBD1 (6 bases). The CDR3 is made up of 14 amino acids. V was shortened by 6 bases and J by 0 bases, with 11 bases between the two germline ends. In germline, CDR1 is SGHTA, CDR2 FQGNSA. In DNA form, the CDR3 reads TGTGCCAGCAGGTGGACAGCTATGAACACTGAAGCTTTCTTT. This sequence encodes CASRWTAMNTEAFF.

This clone was seen just once. V is TRBV7-8 and J is TRBJ1-2, with 9 bases aligning to TRBD1. This CDR3 is 16 amino acids long. CDR1 is SGHVS, CDR2 FQNEAQ, per germline. With 3 bases clipped from V and 8 bases from J, the junction kept 13 bases outside the gene matches. The CDR3 DNA reads TGTGCCAGCAGCTTGACCCCGGGACAGGGCCCGTGGGGCTACACCTTC. As protein: CASSLTPGQGPWGYTF.

The rearrangement links TRBV7-6 to TRBJ1-1; D ambiguous. Trimming removed 2 bases from V and 0 bases from J, with 4 bases in between. The CDR3 has 13 amino acids. Germline values: CDR1 SGHVS, CDR2 FNYEAQ. The CDR3 DNA reads TGTGCCAGCAGCTTAAGGTTGAACACTGAAGCTTTCTTT. Translated, it gives CASSLRLNTEAFF.

The rearrangement joins TRBV6-5 to TRBJ2-5, with 7 bases fitting TRBD1. This CDR3 comprises 13 residues. Germline CDR1 is MNHEY and CDR2 is SVGAGI. Trimming took 2 bases from V and 11 from J; bases not matched to a gene: 8. CDR3 sequence (DNA): TGTGCCAGCAGTTACGAGGGGGCTGGTGAGCAGTACTTC. It codes for CASSYEGAGEQYF.

The chain recombines TRBV27 with TRBJ2-7; the match to TRBD2 covers 9 bases. V gave up 0 bases and J gave up 2 bases; unmatched junction bases: 2. CDR3 length: 15 amino acids. From germline, CDR1 is MNHEY and CDR2 SMNVEV (reference sequence). CDR3 region: CASSLSAGGTYEQYF. CDR3 bases: TGTGCCAGCAGTTTATCTGCGGGGGGGACCTACGAGCAGTACTTC.

The chain is built from TRBV6-5 and TRBJ1-2, with D tentatively TRBD1 (6 bases). The CDR3 sequence is 14 residues long. Germline CDR1 is MNHEY and CDR2 is SVGAGI. V was clipped by 2 bases and J by 8 bases, with 15 bases between them. The CDR3 region is CASSYGYRAKGYTF. CDR3 sequence (DNA): TGTGCCAGCAGTTACGGGTACAGGGCAAAAGGCTACACCTTC.

The chain joins TRBV11-3 to TRBJ2-5, with D possibly TRBD1 on 6 matching bases. The J call could be wrong; TRBJ2-7 is a better fit for the DNA end. Germline CDR1 SGHNT, CDR2 YENEEA. The CDR3 extends over 16 amino acids. CDR3 DNA: TGTGCCAGCAGCTTAGATACTCAGTGGACAGCCTACGAGCAGTACTTC. It specifies CASSLDTQWTAYEQYF.

The rearrangement uses TRBV9 and TRBJ2-1, with D unresolved. Between the trimmed V and J ends, which lost 0 bases and 5 bases, there was a span of 9 bases. This CDR3 spans 14 amino acids. Per the germline V gene, CDR1 is SGDLS and CDR2 is YYNGEE. The CDR3 coding sequence is TGTGCCAGCAGCGTAGGCAGTAACAACAATGAGCAGTTCTTC. This codes for CASSVGSNNNEQFF.

CDR3 nucleotides: TGTGCCAGCAGCTTGAGCGGGACAGGGGTACAGCCCCAGCATTTT. Amino acids: CASSLSGTGVQPQHF. The chain uses TRBV5-5 and TRBJ1-5; 10 bases fit TRBD1. V shed 1 base, J shed 7 bases, and the junction held 5 bases outside the gene matches. Per germline, CDR1 SGHKS and CDR2 YYEKEE (reference sequence). CDR3 size: 15 residues.

The chain has TRBV6-5 and TRBJ2-7; D call uncertain. The CDR3 has 13 amino acids. Germline-derived CDR1 and CDR2 are MNHEY and SVGAGI. V lost 6 bases and J 0 bases, leaving 9 bases between the germline ends. The CDR3 DNA reads TGTGCCAGCAGGACGCAGAGCTCCTACGAGCAGTACTTC. Protein sequence: CASRTQSSYEQYF.

The CDR3 nucleotides are TGTGCCAGCTCAGGGGGCCGCAATCAGCCCCAGCATTTT. It encodes CASSGGRNQPQHF. The V call is TRBV11-2, the J call TRBJ1-5; 8 nucleotides align to TRBD1. V trimming: 8 bases; J trimming: 2 bases; junction bases outside the gene matches: 2. The V gene's germline CDR1 is SGHAT and CDR2 FQNNGV. CDR3 length: 13 amino acids.

This chain links TRBV5-6 with TRBJ2-3; D call uncertain. Germline-derived CDR1 and CDR2 are SGHDT and YYEEEE. The ends were cut back, 5 bases at V and 5 bases at J, with 18 bases in the middle. The CDR3 is 15 residues long. The CDR3 sequence is CASSSLRVIRDTQYF. The CDR3 nucleotides read TGTGCCAGCAGTTCTCTCCGGGTGATCAGAGATACGCAGTATTTT.

A few counts support this clone. The V call is TRBV7-8, the J call TRBJ2-7; D unclear. This CDR3 is built from 15 residues. Germline lookup yields CDR1 SGHVS and CDR2 FQNEAQ. The germline V and J ends were trimmed by 4 bases and 0 bases, with 13 bases remaining between them. DNA of the CDR3: TGTGCCAGCAGCTCCCGACTCGCCCCCTCCTACGAGCAGTACTTC. It yields the protein CASSSRLAPSYEQYF.

The rearrangement uses TRBV5-1 and TRBJ2-5; 9 bases fit TRBD2. Germline values: CDR1 SGHRS, CDR2 YFSETQ. With V trimmed by 0 bases and J by 2 bases, 5 bases remained unmatched. The CDR3 covers 16 residues. CDR3 loop: CASSLAPSGVQETQYF. The CDR3 DNA reads TGCGCCAGCAGCTTGGCACCTAGCGGGGTTCAAGAGACCCAGTACTTC.

This chain connects TRBV7-2 to TRBJ1-1, with D perhaps matching TRBD1 (5 bases). The CDR3 totals 15 residues. The germline CDR1 and CDR2 sequences are SGHTA and FQGNSA. Trimming stripped 2 bases from V and 0 bases from J, with 10 bases between. Written as DNA, the CDR3 is TGTGCCAGCAGCTTATACCCAGGGATGAACACTGAAGCTTTCTTT. Translated, it gives CASSLYPGMNTEAFF.

This clone was seen a single time. The CDR3 region is CASSSGPSSGNTIYF. The CDR3 DNA reads TGCGCCAGCAGCTCGGGGCCTAGCTCTGGAAACACCATATATTTT. This sequence joins TRBV5-1 and TRBJ1-3, with D perhaps matching TRBD1 (5 bases). The V end was cut by 3 bases, the J end by 0 bases, with 10 bases between. The CDR3 totals 15 residues. Germline loops: CDR1 SGHRS, CDR2 YFSETQ.

This clone was seen a single time. The chain carries TRBV18 and TRBJ1-2; D might be TRBD1 (5 bases). V was trimmed by 2 bases and J by 7 bases, leaving 20 bases between them. CDR3 length equals 16 residues. The germline CDR1 and CDR2 sequences are KGHSH and LQKENI. CDR3 nucleotide sequence: TGTGCCAGCTCACCAAGAGAGAGAGGGGCCGGAGGTGGCTACACCTTC. Translation: CASSPRERGAGGGYTF.

CDR3: CAGGGGNMNTEAFF. The CDR3 coding sequence is TGTGCCGGGGGCGGGGGGAATATGAACACTGAAGCTTTCTTT. V usage is TRBV30 and J usage is TRBJ1-1, with a weak D call TRBD1 (6 bases). V dropped 8 bases and J dropped 0 bases, with 16 bases sitting between them. Germline lookup yields CDR1 GTSNPN and CDR2 SVGIG (reference sequence). CDR3 length: 14 residues.

The chain combines TRBV6-1 with TRBJ1-6; D ambiguous. The germline CDR1 and CDR2 sequences are MNHNS and SASEGT. The CDR3 loop spans 15 amino acids. Trimming removed 5 bases at V and 10 bases at J, with 18 bases between. CDR3 DNA: TGTGCCAGCAGTCCCGCTCCGGGCCCGGGATCACCCCTCCACTTT. This codes for CASSPAPGPGSPLHF.

CDR3 sequence reads: CASSYARGTEAFF. The DNA of the CDR3 is TGTGCCAGCAGTTACGCCCGGGGGACTGAAGCTTTCTTT. The chain has TRBV6-5 and TRBJ1-1, with D possibly matching TRBD1 (5 bases). Germline V gene sequence: CDR1 MNHEY, CDR2 SVGAGI. The CDR3 covers 13 residues. Trimming took 2 bases from V and 5 from J, leaving 9 bases between them.

The chain combines TRBV5-6 with TRBJ2-1, with 9 bases aligning to TRBD1. The V and J ends lost 4 bases and 5 bases, in that order; junction bases with no gene match: 7. The CDR3 is made up of 15 amino acids. Germline CDR1 reads SGHDT; CDR2 reads YYEEEE. The CDR3 sequence: CASSSGQGPDNEQFF. CDR3 bases: TGTGCCAGCAGCAGCGGACAGGGGCCTGACAATGAGCAGTTCTTC.

This clone appeared once. The chain combines TRBV7-2 with TRBJ2-5, with 7 bases lining up with TRBD1. V trimming: 5 bases; J trimming: 5 bases; junction bases outside the gene matches: 8. CDR1 SGHTA and CDR2 FQGNSA come from the germline V gene. CDR3 length equals 14 residues. The CDR3 region is CASSLDRVGETQYF. DNA of the CDR3: TGTGCCAGCAGCCTCGACAGGGTGGGCGAGACCCAGTACTTC.

This clone has only one observation. The genes are TRBV6-5 and TRBJ2-1; D not resolved. CDR3 length equals 12 residues. Germline CDR1 reads MNHEY; CDR2 reads SVGAGI. V dropped 6 bases and J dropped 9 bases, with 12 bases sitting between them. CDR3 DNA: TGTGCCAGCAGCTTCGGTAAATCTGAGCAGTTCTTC. This gives the protein CASSFGKSEQFF.

V is TRBV4-2 and J is TRBJ2-2, with TRBD2 matching 7 bases. CDR1 is LGHNA and CDR2 is YNFKEQ in the germline V gene. The trim removed 0 bases at V and 5 bases at J, leaving 6 bases unmatched. The CDR3 has 16 amino acids. The CDR3 is CASSQDRGGETGELFF. The CDR3 DNA is TGTGCCAGCAGCCAAGATAGGGGAGGGGAAACCGGGGAGCTGTTTTTT.

Only a few counts were recorded for this clone. This chain links TRBV18 with TRBJ1-3, with D hard to call. The CDR3 consists of 13 residues. Germline V gene data show CDR1 as KGHSH and CDR2 as LQKENI. Trimming removed 4 bases at V and 4 bases at J, with 8 bases between. The CDR3 DNA reads TGTGCCAGCTCACTCCAGACAGGAAACACCATATATTTT. Translation: CASSLQTGNTIYF.

The chain carries TRBV12-1 and TRBJ2-6; TRBD2 is the table's D call, not checked against the DNA. TRBV12-1 has pseudogene status. This CDR3 is built from 18 residues. CDR3 sequence: CASRRIGGGCSGANVLTF. The CDR3 nucleotides are TGTGCCAGCAGACGGATCGGCGGTGGATGCTCTGGGGCCAACGTCCTGACTTTC.